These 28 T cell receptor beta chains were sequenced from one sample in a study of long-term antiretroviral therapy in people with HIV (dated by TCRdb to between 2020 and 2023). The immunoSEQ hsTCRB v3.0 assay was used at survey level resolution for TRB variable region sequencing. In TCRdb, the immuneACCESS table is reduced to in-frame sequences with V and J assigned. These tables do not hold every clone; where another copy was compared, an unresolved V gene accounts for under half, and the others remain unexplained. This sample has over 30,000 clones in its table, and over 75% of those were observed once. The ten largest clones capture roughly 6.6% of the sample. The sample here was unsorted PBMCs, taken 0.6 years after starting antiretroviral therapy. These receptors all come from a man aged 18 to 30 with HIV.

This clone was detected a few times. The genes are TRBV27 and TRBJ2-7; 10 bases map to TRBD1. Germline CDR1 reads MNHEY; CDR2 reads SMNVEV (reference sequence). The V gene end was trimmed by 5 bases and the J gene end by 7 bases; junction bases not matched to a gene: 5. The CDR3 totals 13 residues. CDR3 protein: CASSRGQGDEQYF. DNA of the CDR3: TGTGCCAGCAGTCGAGGACAGGGGGATGAGCAGTACTTC.

CDR3 in DNA: TGTGCCACCAGCAGAGCGAGGACGGGAGCAACTAATGAAAAACTGTTTTTT. This gives the protein CATSRARTGATNEKLFF. This chain uses TRBV15 with TRBJ1-4, with D unclear. Germline V gene lookup returns CDR1 LNHNV and CDR2 YYDKDF (reference sequence). CDR3 length equals 17 residues. Trimming pared 1 base from V and 0 bases from J, leaving 12 bases between.

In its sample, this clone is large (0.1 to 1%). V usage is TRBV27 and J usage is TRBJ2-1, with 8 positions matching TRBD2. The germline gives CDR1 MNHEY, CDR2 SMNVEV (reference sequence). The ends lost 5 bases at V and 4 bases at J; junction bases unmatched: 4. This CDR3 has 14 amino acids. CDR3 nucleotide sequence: TGTGCCAGCAGTGTTAGCGGGATATACAATGAGCAGTTCTTC. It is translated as CASSVSGIYNEQFF.

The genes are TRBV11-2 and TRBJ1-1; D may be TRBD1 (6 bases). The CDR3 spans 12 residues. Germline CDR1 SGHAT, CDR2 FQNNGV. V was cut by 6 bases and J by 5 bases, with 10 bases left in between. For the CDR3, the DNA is TGTGCCAGCAGGGAGGGGGGAACTGAAGCTTTCTTT. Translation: CASREGGTEAFF. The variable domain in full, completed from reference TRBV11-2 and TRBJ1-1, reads EAGVAQSPRYKIIEKRQSVAFWCNPISGHATLYWYQQILGQGPKLLIQFQNNGVVDDSQLPKDRFSAERLKGVDSTLKIQPAKLEDSAVYLCASREGGTEAFFGQGTRLTVV.

In DNA, the CDR3 is TGTGCCACCAGCAGAGGCGGACAGGGATCCGAGCAGTTCTTC. This codes for CATSRGGQGSEQFF. The chain combines TRBV15 with TRBJ2-1; 8 nucleotides match TRBD1. This CDR3 has 14 residues. V shed 1 base and J 10 bases; nucleotides not matched to a gene: 6. Germline V gene data show CDR1 as LNHNV and CDR2 as YYDKDF (reference sequence).

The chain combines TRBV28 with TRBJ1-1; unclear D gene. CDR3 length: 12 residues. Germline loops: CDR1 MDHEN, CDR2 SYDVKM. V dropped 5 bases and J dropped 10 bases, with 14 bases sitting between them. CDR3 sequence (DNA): TGTGCCAGCAGTCTAGGATACGATAGAGCTTTCTTT. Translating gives CASSLGYDRAFF.

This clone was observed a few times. The CDR3: CASSKGLASIDEQYF. CDR3 sequence (DNA): TGTGCCAGCAGCAAGGGACTAGCGAGTATCGACGAGCAGTACTTC. The genes are TRBV6-5 and TRBJ2-7; TRBD2 matches at 10 bases. The CDR3 sequence is 15 residues long. Germline CDR1 is MNHEY and CDR2 is SVGAGI. Losses at the gene ends were 6 bases for V and 5 bases for J; bases not matched to a gene: 10.

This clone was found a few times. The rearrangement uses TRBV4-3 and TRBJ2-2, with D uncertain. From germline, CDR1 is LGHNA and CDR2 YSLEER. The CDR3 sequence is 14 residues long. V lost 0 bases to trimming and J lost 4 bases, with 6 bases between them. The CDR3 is CASSQEVLTGELFF. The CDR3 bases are TGCGCCAGCAGCCAAGAGGTTCTCACCGGGGAGCTGTTTTTT.

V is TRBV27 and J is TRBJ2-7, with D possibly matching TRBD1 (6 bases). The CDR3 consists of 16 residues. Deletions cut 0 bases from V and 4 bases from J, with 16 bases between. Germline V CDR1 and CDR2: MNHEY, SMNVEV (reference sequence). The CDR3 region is CASSLSTPPRGYEQYF. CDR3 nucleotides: TGTGCCAGCAGTTTATCGACCCCCCCCAGGGGATACGAGCAGTACTTC.

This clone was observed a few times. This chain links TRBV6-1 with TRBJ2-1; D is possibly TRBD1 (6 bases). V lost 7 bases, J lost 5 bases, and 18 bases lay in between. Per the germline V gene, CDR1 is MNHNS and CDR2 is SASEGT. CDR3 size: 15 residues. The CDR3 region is CASMGWGPGDNEQFF. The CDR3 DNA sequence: TGTGCCAGCATGGGGTGGGGGCCAGGAGACAATGAGCAGTTCTTC.

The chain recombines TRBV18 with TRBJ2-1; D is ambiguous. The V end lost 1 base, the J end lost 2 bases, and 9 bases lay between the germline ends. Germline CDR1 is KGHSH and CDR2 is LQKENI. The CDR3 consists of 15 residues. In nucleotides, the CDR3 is TGTGCCAGCTCACCACTACCAACTACCTACAATGAGCAGTTCTTC. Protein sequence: CASSPLPTTYNEQFF.

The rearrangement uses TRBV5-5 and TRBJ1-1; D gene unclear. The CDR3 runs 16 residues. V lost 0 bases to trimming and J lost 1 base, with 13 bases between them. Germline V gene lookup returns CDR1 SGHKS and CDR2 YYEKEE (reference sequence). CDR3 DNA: TGTGCCAGCAGCTTGGTATGGGGTCTAGGGAACACTGAAGCTTTCTTT. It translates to CASSLVWGLGNTEAFF.

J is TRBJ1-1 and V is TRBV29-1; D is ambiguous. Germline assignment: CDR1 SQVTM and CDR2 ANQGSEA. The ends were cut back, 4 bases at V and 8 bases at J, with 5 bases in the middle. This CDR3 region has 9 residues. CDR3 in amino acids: CSVAGEAFF. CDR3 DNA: TGCAGCGTTGCGGGAGAAGCTTTCTTT. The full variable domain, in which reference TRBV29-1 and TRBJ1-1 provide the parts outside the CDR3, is SAVISQKPSRDICQRGTSLTIQCQVDSQVTMMFWYRQQPGQSLTLIATANQGSEATYESGFVIDKFPISRPNLTFSTLTVSNMSPEDSSIYLCSVAGEAFFGQGTRLTVV.

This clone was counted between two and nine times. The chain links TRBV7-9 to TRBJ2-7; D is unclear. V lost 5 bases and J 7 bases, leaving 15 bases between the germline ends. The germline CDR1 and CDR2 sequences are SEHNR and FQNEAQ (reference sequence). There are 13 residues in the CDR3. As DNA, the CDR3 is TGTGCCAGCAGCCCCCCCGGGCACCGGGAGCAGTACTTC. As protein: CASSPPGHREQYF.

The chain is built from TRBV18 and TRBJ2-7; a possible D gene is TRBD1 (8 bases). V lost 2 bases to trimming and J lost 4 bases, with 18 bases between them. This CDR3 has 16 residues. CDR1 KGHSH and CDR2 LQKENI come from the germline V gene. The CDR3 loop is CASSPVGTGGLYEQYF. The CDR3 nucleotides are TGTGCCAGCTCACCAGTAGGTACAGGGGGACTATACGAGCAGTACTTC.

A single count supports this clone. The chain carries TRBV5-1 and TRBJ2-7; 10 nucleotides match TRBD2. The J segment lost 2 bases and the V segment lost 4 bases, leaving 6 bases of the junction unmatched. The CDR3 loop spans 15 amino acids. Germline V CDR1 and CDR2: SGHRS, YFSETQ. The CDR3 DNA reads TGCGCCAGCAGCATCGGACTAGCGGATACCTACGAGCAGTACTTC. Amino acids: CASSIGLADTYEQYF.

As DNA, the CDR3 is TGTGCCAGCAGTCCCGAGGTCAGGGGAAATGAGCAGTTCTTC. This sequence encodes CASSPEVRGNEQFF. The chain recombines TRBV7-6 with TRBJ2-1; TRBD1 might be the D (6 bases). CDR3 length: 14 amino acids. Germline CDR1 is SGHVS and CDR2 is FNYEAQ. Trimming stripped 6 bases from V and 7 bases from J, with 16 bases between. The full variable domain, with the rest looked up from reference TRBV7-6 and TRBJ2-1, is GAGVSQSPRYKVTKRGQDVALRCDPISGHVSLYWYRQALGQGPEFLTYFNYEAQQDKSGLPNDRFSAERPEGSISTLTIQRTEQRDSAMYRCASSPEVRGNEQFFGPGTRLTVL.

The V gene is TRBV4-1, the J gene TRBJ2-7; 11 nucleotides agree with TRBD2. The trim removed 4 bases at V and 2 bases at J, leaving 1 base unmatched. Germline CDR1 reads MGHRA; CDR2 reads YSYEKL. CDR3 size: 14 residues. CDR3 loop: CASSLAGGTYEQYF. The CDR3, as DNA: TGCGCCAGCAGCCTAGCGGGAGGGACCTACGAGCAGTACTTC.

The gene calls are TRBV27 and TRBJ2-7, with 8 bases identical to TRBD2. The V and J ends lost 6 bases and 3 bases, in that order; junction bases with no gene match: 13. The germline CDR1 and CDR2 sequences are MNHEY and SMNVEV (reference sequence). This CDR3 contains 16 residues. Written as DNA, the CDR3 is TGTGCCAGCAGATTAGGGCTGGAGCGGGAGATCTACGAGCAGTACTTC. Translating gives CASRLGLEREIYEQYF.

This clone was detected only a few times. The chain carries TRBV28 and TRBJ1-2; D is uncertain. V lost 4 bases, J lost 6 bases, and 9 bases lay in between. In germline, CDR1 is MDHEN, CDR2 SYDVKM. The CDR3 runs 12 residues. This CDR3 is CASSSTNDGYTF. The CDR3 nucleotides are TGTGCCAGCAGTTCGACAAACGATGGCTACACCTTC.

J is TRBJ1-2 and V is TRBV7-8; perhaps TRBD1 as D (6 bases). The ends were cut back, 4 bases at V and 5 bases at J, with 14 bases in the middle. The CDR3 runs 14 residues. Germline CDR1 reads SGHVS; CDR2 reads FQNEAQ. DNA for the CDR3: TGTGCCAGCAGCTCCACCCGGGACATATATGGCTACACCTTC. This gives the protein CASSSTRDIYGYTF.

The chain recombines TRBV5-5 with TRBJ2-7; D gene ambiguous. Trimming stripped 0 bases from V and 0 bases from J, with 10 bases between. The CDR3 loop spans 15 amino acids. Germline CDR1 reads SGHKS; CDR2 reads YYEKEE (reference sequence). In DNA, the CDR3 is TGTGCCAGCAGCTTGGGTACCCTGAGCTCCTACGAGCAGTACTTC. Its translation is CASSLGTLSSYEQYF.

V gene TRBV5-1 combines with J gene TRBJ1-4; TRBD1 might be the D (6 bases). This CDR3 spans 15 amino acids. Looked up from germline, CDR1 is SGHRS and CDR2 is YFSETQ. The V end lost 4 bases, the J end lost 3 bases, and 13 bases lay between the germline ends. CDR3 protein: CASSPDRPANEKLFF. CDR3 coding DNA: TGCGCCAGCAGCCCCGACAGGCCGGCTAATGAAAAACTGTTTTTT.

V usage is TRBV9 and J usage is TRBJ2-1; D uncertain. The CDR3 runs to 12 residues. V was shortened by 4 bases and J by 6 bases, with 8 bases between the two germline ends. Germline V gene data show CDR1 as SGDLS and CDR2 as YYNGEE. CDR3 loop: CASSQDRNEQFF. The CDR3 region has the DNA TGTGCCAGCAGCCAGGACCGCAATGAGCAGTTCTTC.

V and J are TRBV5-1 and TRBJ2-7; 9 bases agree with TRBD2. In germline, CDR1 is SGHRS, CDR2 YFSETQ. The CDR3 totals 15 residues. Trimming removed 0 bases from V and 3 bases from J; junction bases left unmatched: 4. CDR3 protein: CASSLGLAAYYEQYF. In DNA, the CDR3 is TGCGCCAGCAGCTTGGGACTAGCGGCCTACTACGAGCAGTACTTC. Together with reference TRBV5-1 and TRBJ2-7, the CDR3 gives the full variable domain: KAGVTQTPRYLIKTRGQQVTLSCSPISGHRSVSWYQQTPGQGLQFLFEYFSETQRNKGNFPGRFSGRQFSNSRSEMNVSTLELGDSALYLCASSLGLAAYYEQYFGPGTRLTVT.

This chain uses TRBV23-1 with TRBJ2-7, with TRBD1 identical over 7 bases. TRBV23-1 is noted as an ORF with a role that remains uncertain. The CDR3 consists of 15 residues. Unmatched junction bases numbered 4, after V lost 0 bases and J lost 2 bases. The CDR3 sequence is CASSQSGDRAYEQYF. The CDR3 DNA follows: TGCGCCAGCAGTCAATCGGGGGACAGAGCCTACGAGCAGTACTTC.

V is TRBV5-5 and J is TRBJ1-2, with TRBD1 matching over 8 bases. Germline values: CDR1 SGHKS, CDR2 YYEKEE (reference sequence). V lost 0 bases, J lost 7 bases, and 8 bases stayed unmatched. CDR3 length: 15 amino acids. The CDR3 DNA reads TGTGCCAGCAGCTTGGAAGTCGTGACAGGGGTTGGCTACACCTTC. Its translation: CASSLEVVTGVGYTF.

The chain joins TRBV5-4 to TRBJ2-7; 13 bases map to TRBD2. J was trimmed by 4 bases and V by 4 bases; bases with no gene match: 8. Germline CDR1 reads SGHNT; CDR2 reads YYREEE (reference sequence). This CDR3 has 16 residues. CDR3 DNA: TGTGCCAGCAGCCGGGCGGGACTAGCGGGAACTTACGAGCAGTACTTC. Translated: CASSRAGLAGTYEQYF. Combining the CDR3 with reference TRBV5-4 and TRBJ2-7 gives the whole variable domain ETGVTQSPTHLIKTRGQQVTLRCSSQSGHNTVSWYQQALGQGPQFIFQYYREEENGRGNFPPRFSGLQFPNYSSELNVNALELDDSALYLCASSRAGLAGTYEQYFGPGTRLTVT.